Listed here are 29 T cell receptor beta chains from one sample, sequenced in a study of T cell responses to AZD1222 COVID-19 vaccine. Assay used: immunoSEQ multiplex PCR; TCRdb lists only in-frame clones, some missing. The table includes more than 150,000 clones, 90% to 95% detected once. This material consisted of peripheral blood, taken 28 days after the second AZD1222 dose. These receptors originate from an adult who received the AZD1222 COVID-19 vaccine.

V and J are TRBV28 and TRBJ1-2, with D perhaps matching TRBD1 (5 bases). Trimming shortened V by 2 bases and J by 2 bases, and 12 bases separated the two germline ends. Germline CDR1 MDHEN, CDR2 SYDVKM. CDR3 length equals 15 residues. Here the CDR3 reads CASSLRRGENYGYTF. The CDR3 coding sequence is TGTGCCAGCAGTTTAAGGAGGGGTGAAAACTATGGCTACACCTTC.

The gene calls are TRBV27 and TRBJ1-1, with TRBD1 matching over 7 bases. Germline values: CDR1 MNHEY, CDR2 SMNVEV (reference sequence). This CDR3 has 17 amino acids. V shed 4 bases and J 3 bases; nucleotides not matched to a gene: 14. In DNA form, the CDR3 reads TGTGCCAGCAGTTCGCCCGGGACAGCCCGCGGGGACACTGAAGCTTTCTTT. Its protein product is CASSSPGTARGDTEAFF.

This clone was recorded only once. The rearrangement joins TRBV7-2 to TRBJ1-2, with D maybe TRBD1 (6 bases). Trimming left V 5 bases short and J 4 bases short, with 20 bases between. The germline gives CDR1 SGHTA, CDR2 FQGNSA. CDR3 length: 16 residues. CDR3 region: CASSAGHRAFGYGYTF. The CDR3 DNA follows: TGTGCCAGCAGCGCGGGACATCGGGCGTTCGGCTATGGCTACACCTTC.

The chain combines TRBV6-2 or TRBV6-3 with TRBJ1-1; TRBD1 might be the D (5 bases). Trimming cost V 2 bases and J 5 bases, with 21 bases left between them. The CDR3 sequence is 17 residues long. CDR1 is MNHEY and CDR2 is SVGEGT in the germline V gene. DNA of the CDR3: TGTGCCAGCAGTTACGGTTTTGTGGGGGATAGTATGACTGAAGCTTTCTTT. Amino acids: CASSYGFVGDSMTEAFF.

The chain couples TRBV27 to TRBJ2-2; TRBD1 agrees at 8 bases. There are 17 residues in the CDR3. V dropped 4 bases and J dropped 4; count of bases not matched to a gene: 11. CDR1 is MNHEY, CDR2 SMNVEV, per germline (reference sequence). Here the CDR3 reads CASSSRAGGLGTGELFF. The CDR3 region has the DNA TGTGCCAGCAGTTCGCGAGCAGGGGGCTTAGGCACCGGGGAGCTGTTTTTT.

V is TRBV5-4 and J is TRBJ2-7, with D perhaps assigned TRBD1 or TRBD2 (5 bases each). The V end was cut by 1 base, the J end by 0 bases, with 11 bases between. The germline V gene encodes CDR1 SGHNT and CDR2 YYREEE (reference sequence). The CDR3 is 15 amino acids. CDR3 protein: CASSLTGASSYEQYF. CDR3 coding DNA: TGTGCCAGCAGCTTGACCGGGGCCAGCTCCTACGAGCAGTACTTC.

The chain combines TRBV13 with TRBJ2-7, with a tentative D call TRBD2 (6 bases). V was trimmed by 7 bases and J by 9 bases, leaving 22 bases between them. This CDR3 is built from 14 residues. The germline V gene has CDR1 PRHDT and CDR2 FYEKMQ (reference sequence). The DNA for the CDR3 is TGTGCCAGCAAGAATGCCCAGGGAGGAGCCGGGCAGTACTTC. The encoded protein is CASKNAQGGAGQYF.

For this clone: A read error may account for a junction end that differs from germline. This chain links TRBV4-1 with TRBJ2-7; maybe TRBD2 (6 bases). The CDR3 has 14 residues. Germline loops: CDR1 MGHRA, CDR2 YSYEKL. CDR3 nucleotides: TGCGCCAGCAGTCTAAGGACTACAACCTACGAGCAGTGCTTC. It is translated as CASSLRTTTYEQCF.

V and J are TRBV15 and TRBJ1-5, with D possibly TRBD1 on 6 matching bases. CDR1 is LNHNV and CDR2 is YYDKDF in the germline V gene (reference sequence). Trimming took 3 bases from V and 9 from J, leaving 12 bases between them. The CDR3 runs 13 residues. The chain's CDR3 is CATSSLGGLPQHF. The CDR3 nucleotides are TGTGCCACCAGCAGCCTGGGGGGGCTGCCCCAGCATTTT.

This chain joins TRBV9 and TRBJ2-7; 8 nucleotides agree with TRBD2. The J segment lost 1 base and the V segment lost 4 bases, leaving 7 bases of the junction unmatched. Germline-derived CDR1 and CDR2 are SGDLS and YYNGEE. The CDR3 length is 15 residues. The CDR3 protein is CASSPPGGSSYEQYF. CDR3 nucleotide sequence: TGTGCCAGCAGCCCCCCGGGAGGGTCGTCCTACGAGCAGTACTTC.

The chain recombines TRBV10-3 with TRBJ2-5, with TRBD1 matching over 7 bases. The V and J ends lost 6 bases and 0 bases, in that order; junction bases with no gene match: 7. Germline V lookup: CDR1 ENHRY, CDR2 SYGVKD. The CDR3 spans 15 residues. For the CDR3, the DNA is TGTGCCATCAGCACCGGGACAGTGTACCAAGAGACCCAGTACTTC. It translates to CAISTGTVYQETQYF.

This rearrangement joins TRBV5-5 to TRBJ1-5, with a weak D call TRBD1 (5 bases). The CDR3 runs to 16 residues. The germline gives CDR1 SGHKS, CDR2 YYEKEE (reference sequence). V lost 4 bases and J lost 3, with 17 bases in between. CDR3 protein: CASSAIGTVNNQPQHF. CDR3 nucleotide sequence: TGTGCCAGCAGCGCAATCGGGACGGTAAACAATCAGCCCCAGCATTTT. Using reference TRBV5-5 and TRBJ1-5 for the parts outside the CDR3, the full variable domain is DAGVTQSPTHLIKTRGQQVTLRCSPISGHKSVSWYQQVLGQGPQFIFQYYEKEERGRGNFPDRFSARQFPNYSSELNVNALLLGDSALYLCASSAIGTVNNQPQHFGDGTRLSIL.

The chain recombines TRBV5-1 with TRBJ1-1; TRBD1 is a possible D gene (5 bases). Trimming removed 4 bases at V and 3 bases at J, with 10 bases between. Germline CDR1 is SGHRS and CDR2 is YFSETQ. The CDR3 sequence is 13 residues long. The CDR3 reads CASSQGQHTEAFF. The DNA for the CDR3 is TGCGCCAGCAGCCAAGGACAACACACTGAAGCTTTCTTT.

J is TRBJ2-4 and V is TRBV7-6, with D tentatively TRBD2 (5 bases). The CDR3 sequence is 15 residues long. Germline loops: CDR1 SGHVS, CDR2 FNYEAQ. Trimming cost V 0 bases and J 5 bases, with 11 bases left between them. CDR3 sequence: CASSLATGSENIQYF. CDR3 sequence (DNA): TGTGCCAGCAGCTTAGCGACGGGATCTGAAAACATTCAGTACTTC.

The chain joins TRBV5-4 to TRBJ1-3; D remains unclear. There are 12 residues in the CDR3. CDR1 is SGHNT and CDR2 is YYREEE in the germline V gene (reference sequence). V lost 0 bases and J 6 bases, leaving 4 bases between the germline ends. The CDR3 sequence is CASSLGANTIYF. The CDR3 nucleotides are TGTGCCAGCAGCTTGGGGGCAAACACCATATATTTT.

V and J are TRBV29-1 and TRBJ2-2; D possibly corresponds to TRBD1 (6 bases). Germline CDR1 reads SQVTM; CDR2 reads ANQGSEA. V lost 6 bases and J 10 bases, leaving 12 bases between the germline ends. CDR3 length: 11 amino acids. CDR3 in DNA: TGCAGCGTCCCCAGGGGTCCGGAGCTGTTTTTT. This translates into CSVPRGPELFF.

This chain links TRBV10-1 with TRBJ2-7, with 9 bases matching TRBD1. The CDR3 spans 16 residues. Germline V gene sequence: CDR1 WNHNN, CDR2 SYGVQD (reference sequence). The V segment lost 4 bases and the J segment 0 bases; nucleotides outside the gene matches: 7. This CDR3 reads CASSVHRDRDSYEQYF. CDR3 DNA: TGCGCCAGCAGTGTCCACCGGGACAGGGACTCCTACGAGCAGTACTTC.

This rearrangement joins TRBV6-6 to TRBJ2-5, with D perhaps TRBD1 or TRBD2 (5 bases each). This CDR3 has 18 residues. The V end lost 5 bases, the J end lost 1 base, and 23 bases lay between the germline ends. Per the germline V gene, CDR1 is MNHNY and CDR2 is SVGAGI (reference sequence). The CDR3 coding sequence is TGTGCCAGCAGTCAAACGACTACAGGTTTTGGGGCCCAAGAGACCCAGTACTTC. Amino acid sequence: CASSQTTTGFGAQETQYF.

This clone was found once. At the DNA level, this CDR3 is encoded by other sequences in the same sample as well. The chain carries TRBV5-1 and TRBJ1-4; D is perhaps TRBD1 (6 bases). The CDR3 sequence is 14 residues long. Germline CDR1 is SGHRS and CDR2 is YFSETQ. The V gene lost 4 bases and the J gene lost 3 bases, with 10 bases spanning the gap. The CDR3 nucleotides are TGCGCCAGCAGCCTAGGACAGCCTAATGAAAAACTGTTTTTT. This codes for CASSLGQPNEKLFF.

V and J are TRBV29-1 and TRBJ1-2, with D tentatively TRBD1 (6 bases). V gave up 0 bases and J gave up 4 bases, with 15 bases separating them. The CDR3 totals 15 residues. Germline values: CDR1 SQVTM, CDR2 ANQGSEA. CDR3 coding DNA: TGCAGCGTTGAAGAGAGGCGGGGGGCGAGCTATGGCTACACCTTC. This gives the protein CSVEERRGASYGYTF.

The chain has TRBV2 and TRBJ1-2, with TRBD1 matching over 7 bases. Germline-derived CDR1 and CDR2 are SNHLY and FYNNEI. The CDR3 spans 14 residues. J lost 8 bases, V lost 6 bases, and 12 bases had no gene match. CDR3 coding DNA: TGTGCCAGCAGGAGGGGTATTACAGGGGACGGCTACACCTTC. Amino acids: CASRRGITGDGYTF.

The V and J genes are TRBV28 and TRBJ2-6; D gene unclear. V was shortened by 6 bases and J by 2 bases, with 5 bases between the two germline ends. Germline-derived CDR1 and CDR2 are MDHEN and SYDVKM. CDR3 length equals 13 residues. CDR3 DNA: TGTGCCAGCAGACCCCCTGGGGCCAACGTCCTGACTTTC. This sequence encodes CASRPPGANVLTF.

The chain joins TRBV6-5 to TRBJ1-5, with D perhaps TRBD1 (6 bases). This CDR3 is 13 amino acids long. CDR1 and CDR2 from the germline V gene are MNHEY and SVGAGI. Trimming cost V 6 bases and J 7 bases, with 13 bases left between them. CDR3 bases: TGTGCCAGCAGCAACAGGGTACGGCAGCCCCAGCATTTT. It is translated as CASSNRVRQPQHF.

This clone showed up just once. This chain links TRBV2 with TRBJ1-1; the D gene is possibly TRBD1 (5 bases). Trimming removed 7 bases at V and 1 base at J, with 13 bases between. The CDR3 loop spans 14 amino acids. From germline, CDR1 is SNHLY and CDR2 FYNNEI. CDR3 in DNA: TGTGCCAGCACTAGAAGGACACAGAACACTGAAGCTTTCTTT. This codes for CASTRRTQNTEAFF.

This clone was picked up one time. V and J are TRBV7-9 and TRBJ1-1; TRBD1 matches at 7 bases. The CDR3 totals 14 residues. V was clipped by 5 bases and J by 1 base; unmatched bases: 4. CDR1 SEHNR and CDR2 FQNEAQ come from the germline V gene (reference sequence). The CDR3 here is CASSPRTGNTEAFF. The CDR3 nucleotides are TGTGCCAGCAGCCCCCGGACAGGGAACACTGAAGCTTTCTTT.

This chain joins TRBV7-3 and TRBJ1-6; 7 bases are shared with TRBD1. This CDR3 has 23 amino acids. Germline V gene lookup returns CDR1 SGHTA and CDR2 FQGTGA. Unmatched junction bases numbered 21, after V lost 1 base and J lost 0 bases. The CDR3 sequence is CASSLRRLTRQGRTSSYNSPLHF. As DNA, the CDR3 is TGTGCCAGCAGCTTAAGACGATTGACACGACAGGGCCGAACGAGCTCCTATAATTCACCCCTCCACTTT.

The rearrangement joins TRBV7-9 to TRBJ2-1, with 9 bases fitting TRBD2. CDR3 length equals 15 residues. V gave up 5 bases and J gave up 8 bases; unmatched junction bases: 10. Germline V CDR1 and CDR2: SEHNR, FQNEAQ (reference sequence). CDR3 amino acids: CASSRQGLAGHEQFF. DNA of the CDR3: TGTGCCAGCAGCCGACAGGGACTAGCTGGCCATGAGCAGTTCTTC.

CDR3 region: CASPWDSPHSNQPQHF. The CDR3 nucleotides read TGTGCCAGCCCATGGGACAGTCCACATAGCAATCAGCCCCAGCATTTT. The V gene is TRBV5-4, the J gene TRBJ1-5; 7 bases fit TRBD1. V lost 7 bases, J lost 0 bases, and 10 bases stayed unmatched. This CDR3 spans 16 amino acids. Germline values: CDR1 SGHNT, CDR2 YYREEE (reference sequence).

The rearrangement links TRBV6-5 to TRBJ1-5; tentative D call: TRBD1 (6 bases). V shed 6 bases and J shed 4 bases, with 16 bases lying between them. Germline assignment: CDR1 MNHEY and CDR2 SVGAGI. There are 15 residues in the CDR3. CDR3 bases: TGTGCCAGCAGGGAGCCGGGGGCTCTGAATCAGCCCCAGCATTTT. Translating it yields CASREPGALNQPQHF.